This is a list of T cell receptor beta chains from one sample in a study of blood T cells in healthy people across ages. TCRdb itself ran the 5' RACE reads through MiXCR, one entry per CDR3 protein. The repertoire holds 1.5 million to 1.9 million distinct CDR3 sequences, with about 42% as singletons. The sequenced sample consisted of blood. These receptors were taken from a woman under 30 in good health. Both conserved end residues are part of each CDR3. D genes are given only for firm matches. Expanded clones get a size class; other rows say once, few or many, or leave the size out.

TRBD1,NA,TRBJ1-2,TRBV20-1,CSATSQGAYGYTF,TGCAGCGCAACAAGCCAGGGGGCGTATGGCTACACCTTC
NA,few,TRBJ2-3,TRBV4-3,CASSQDKGYTQYF,TGCGCCAGCAGCCAAGATAAGGGCTATACGCAGTATTTT
TRBD2,few,TRBJ2-1,TRBV12-3/TRBV12-4,CASATPKRLAGGSSYNEQFF,TGTGCCAGCGCGACCCCCAAAAGACTAGCGGGGGGGAGCTCCTACAATGAGCAGTTCTTC
TRBD1,NA,TRBJ1-1,TRBV20-1,CSTSPGQGLTEAFF,TGCAGTACTTCACCGGGACAGGGATTGACTGAAGCTTTCTTT
NA,NA,TRBJ1-2,TRBV30,CAWSVLLGYTF,TGTGCCTGGAGTGTGCTATTAGGCTACACCTTC
TRBD2,many,TRBJ2-1,TRBV12-3/TRBV12-4,CASGGDYNEQFF,TGTGCCAGCGGGGGGGACTACAATGAGCAGTTCTTC
TRBD1,NA,TRBJ1-4,TRBV5-1,CASSYRGPGEKLFF,TGCGCCAGCAGCTACAGGGGGCCGGGTGAAAAACTGTTTTTT
NA,NA,TRBJ2-5,TRBV10-3,CAISESGTPQETQYF,TGTGCCATCAGTGAGTCGGGGACACCTCAAGAGACCCAGTACTTC
NA,few,TRBJ1-1,TRBV15,CATSSNTGRRNTEAFF,TGTGCCACCAGCAGTAACACAGGACGACGGAACACTGAAGCTTTCTTT
TRBD2,once,TRBJ2-3,TRBV27,CASSTKGTSGSTQYF,TGTGCCAGCAGTACAAAAGGGACTAGCGGGAGCACGCAGTATTTT
TRBD1,NA,TRBJ1-5,TRBV23-1,CASNTRDRHQPQHF,TGCGCCAGCAATACCCGGGACAGACATCAGCCCCAGCATTTT
NA,many,TRBJ2-1,TRBV29-1,CSVDRGAYNEQFF,TGCAGCGTTGACAGGGGGGCCTACAATGAGCAGTTCTTC
NA,NA,TRBJ2-1,TRBV27,CASTQGGEAYNEQFF,TGTGCCAGCACCCAAGGGGGGGAGGCCTACAATGAGCAGTTCTTC
NA,NA,TRBJ1-3,TRBV4-3,CASSQNTGYSGNTIYF,TGCGCCAGCAGCCAAAACACAGGGTACTCTGGAAACACCATATATTTT
TRBD1,once,TRBJ2-3,TRBV12-3/TRBV12-4,CASSSPGGFSTDTQYF,TGCGCCAGCAGTTCCCCAGGGGGCTTTAGCACAGATACGCAGTATTTT
NA,few,TRBJ1-5,TRBV29-1,CSVAIGRDQPQHF,TGCAGCGTTGCGATCGGGAGGGATCAGCCCCAGCATTTT
NA,NA,TRBJ2-1,TRBV11-2,CASRGIRDPVINEQFF,TGTGCCAGCAGGGGTATCAGGGACCCTGTCATCAATGAGCAGTTCTTC
NA,few,TRBJ1-1,TRBV29-1,CSVRGRANTEAFF,TGCAGCGTGAGGGGACGAGCGAACACTGAAGCTTTCTTT
NA,once,TRBJ1-4,TRBV7-8,CASSSARVFATSEKLFF,TGTGCCAGCAGCTCGGCCAGGGTCTTTGCAACTAGTGAAAAACTGTTTTTT
TRBD1,NA,TRBJ1-2,TRBV7-8,CASSLVGQFPYGCTF,TGTGCCAGCAGCTTAGTGGGACAGTTTCCCTATGGCTGCACCTTC
TRBD1,NA,TRBJ1-6,TRBV9,CASSVTTGLNSPLHF,TGTGCCAGCAGCGTTACGACAGGGCTTAATTCACCCCTCCACTTT
NA,NA,TRBJ2-7,TRBV12-3/TRBV12-4,CASSQQRSLSYEQYF,TGTGCCAGCAGTCAACAGAGGTCCCTCTCCTACGAGCAGTACTTC
NA,NA,TRBJ2-3,TRBV7-9,CASSSFGGNTDTQYF,TGTGCCAGCAGCTCGTTTGGGGGTAACACAGATACGCAGTATTTT
TRBD2,NA,TRBJ2-3,TRBV7-9,CAGTLTSGGTDTQYF,TGTGCCGGCACCCTGACTAGCGGGGGGACAGATACGCAGTATTTT
TRBD1,many,TRBJ2-5,TRBV7-2,CASSRTGKETQYF,TGTGCCAGCAGCCGGACAGGCAAAGAGACCCAGTACTTC
NA,few,TRBJ2-5,TRBV11-2,CASSSPLETQYF,TGTGCCAGCAGCTCCCCCCTTGAGACCCAGTACTTC
NA,NA,TRBJ2-3,TRBV5-8,CASRHRGGSDTQYF,TGTGCCAGCAGACACAGGGGAGGCTCAGATACGCAGTATTTT
NA,NA,TRBJ1-2,TRBV5-1,CASRDTRNYGYTF,TGCGCCAGCAGAGACACACGAAACTATGGCTACACCTTC
NA,few,TRBJ1-4,TRBV2,CASIEGPNEKLFF,TGTGCCAGCATCGAAGGCCCTAATGAAAAACTGTTTTTT
NA,NA,TRBJ2-6,TRBV29-1,CSVFSPRELAGASVLTF,TGCAGCGTCTTCAGTCCCCGGGAACTGGCTGGGGCCAGCGTCCTGACTTTC
TRBD2,NA,TRBJ2-1,TRBV7-9,CASSNPSGSWYEQFF,TGTGCCAGCAGCAACCCTAGCGGGAGTTGGTATGAGCAGTTCTTC
NA,NA,TRBJ2-4,TRBV12-3/TRBV12-4,CASSLVPGHIQYF,TGTGCCAGCAGTTTAGTTCCGGGGCACATTCAGTACTTC
NA,few,TRBJ1-1,TRBV28,CASSSSRGGTEAFF,TGTGCCAGCAGTTCCTCCCGGGGTGGCACTGAAGCTTTCTTT
NA,few,TRBJ1-1,TRBV12-3/TRBV12-4,CASSPGQSLPEAFF,TGTGCCAGCAGTCCCGGACAGTCTTTACCTGAAGCTTTCTTT
NA,many,TRBJ1-6,TRBV7-2,CASSTSNSPLHF,TGTGCCAGCAGTACCTCGAATTCACCCCTCCACTTT
NA,NA,TRBJ1-1,TRBV4-1,CASSPPGRADANTEAFF,TGCGCCAGCAGCCCCCCAGGGCGAGCGGATGCGAACACTGAAGCTTTCTTT
NA,NA,TRBJ1-2,TRBV12-3/TRBV12-4,CTSSLGKPNYGYTF,TGTACCAGCAGTTTAGGAAAACCTAACTATGGCTACACCTTC
NA,NA,TRBJ1-5,TRBV4-3,CASSQGIRANQPQHF,TGCGCCAGCAGCCAAGGGATCAGGGCTAATCAGCCCCAGCATTTT
NA,few,TRBJ2-3,TRBV14,CASSPIRASSTDTQYF,TGTGCCAGCAGCCCCATCAGGGCCAGTAGCACAGATACGCAGTATTTT
NA,NA,TRBJ2-5,TRBV7-9,CASSLIQWVQETQYF,TGTGCCAGCAGCTTAATCCAGTGGGTTCAAGAGACCCAGTACTTC
NA,NA,TRBJ2-1,TRBV27,CATGTGNYNEQFF,TGTGCCACTGGGACGGGTAATTACAATGAGCAGTTCTTC
TRBD1,NA,TRBJ2-5,TRBV27,CASSSGQGLETQYF,TGTGCCAGCAGTTCGGGACAGGGATTGGAGACCCAGTACTTC
TRBD2,NA,TRBJ2-5,TRBV4-1,CASSQEAQLAGETQYF,TGCGCCAGCAGCCAAGAGGCCCAACTAGCGGGAGAAACACAGTACTTC
TRBD1,NA,TRBJ2-3,TRBV20-1,CSANNRDRRGTDTQYF,TGCAGTGCCAATAACCGGGACAGGCGGGGCACAGATACGCAGTATTTT
NA,few,TRBJ2-3,TRBV27,CASRAGLRRFSSTDTQYF,TGTGCCAGCAGAGCTGGATTGAGGAGGTTTTCTAGCACAGATACGCAGTATTTT
NA,few,TRBJ2-7,TRBV10-3,CAISESQYEQYF,TGTGCCATCAGTGAGTCTCAGTACGAGCAGTACTTC
NA,NA,TRBJ2-2,TRBV6-2/TRBV6-3,CASSSKHGESNTGELFF,TGTGCCAGCAGCTCAAAGCACGGAGAATCGAACACCGGGGAGCTGTTTTTT